Presented here are 11 T cell receptor beta chains from one specimen sequenced in a study of siplizumab effects on memory and regulatory T cells (dated 2019 in TCRdb). Library generation was performed with the immunoSEQ multiplex PCR assay. Not all clones reach the TCRdb copy of this immuneACCESS table, which keeps in-frame sequences only. Checked studies attribute under half of the gap to unresolved V genes and leave the rest unexplained. This sample holds some 97,000 clones; 85% to 95% were observed only once. Less than 1.5% of the sample goes to the ten largest clones. The material sequenced was non-Treg CD4+ T cells sorted from blood. Per the publication, the cell subset or site label means: FACS-sorted unstimulated CD4+ non-regulatory T cells. Source of these receptors: a human donor in good health.

The chain combines TRBV27 with TRBJ2-6, with D unclear. V lost 6 bases, J lost 2 bases, and 5 bases lay in between. The CDR3 totals 13 residues. Germline lookup yields CDR1 MNHEY and CDR2 SMNVEV (reference sequence). The CDR3 coding sequence is TGTGCCAGCAGGATCACTGGGGCCAACGTCCTGACTTTC. Its translation is CASRITGANVLTF.

The V call is TRBV6-1, the J call TRBJ2-2, with 7 bases fitting TRBD1. The CDR3 is 14 amino acids. CDR1 is MNHNS and CDR2 is SASEGT in the germline V gene. CDR3 residues: CAISLVGGPGELFF. The CDR3 coding sequence is TGTGCAATTTCCTTGGTAGGGGGCCCCGGGGAGCTGTTTTTT.

The chain recombines TRBV11-3 with TRBJ2-1; 9 positions agree with TRBD2. The CDR3 is 16 amino acids. The V gene's germline CDR1 is SGHNT and CDR2 YENEEA. Trimming at V came to 3 bases and at J to 9 bases, leaving 12 bases not matched to a gene. CDR3 sequence: CASSFGVAGGVGEQFF. The DNA for the CDR3 is TGTGCCAGCAGCTTTGGGGTGGCGGGAGGGGTTGGTGAGCAGTTCTTC. Supplemented by reference TRBV11-3 and TRBJ2-1, the full variable domain reads EAGVVQSPRYKIIEKKQPVAFWCNPISGHNTLYWYLQNLGQGPELLIRYENEEAVDDSQLPKDRFSAERLKGVDSTLKIQPAELGDSAVYLCASSFGVAGGVGEQFFGPGTRLTVL.

The chain couples TRBV18 to TRBJ2-4; 8 nucleotides agree with TRBD2. J gave up 7 bases and V 6 bases, and 11 bases lay outside the gene matches. This CDR3 contains 15 residues. Germline V gene lookup returns CDR1 KGHSH and CDR2 LQKENI. CDR3 sequence (DNA): TGTGCCAGCTCCCAGGGTACTAGCGGTAAGAACATTCAGTACTTC. Translation gives CASSQGTSGKNIQYF.

The chain is built from TRBV11-2 and TRBJ1-4, with D unclear. The CDR3 is made up of 17 amino acids. In germline, CDR1 is SGHAT, CDR2 FQNNGV. V lost 1 base and J 2 bases, leaving 14 bases between the germline ends. CDR3 in DNA: TGTGCCAGCAGCTTAGGTTCAGCCGGGAGGACTAATGAAAAACTGTTTTTT. Protein sequence: CASSLGSAGRTNEKLFF.

The V gene is TRBV14, the J gene TRBJ2-4, with a tentative D call TRBD2 (6 bases). The germline V gene encodes CDR1 SGHDN and CDR2 FVKESK. V was pared by 6 bases and J by 7 bases, with 19 bases between. CDR3 size: 15 residues. CDR3 sequence: CASSPQGLPSNIQYF. Here the CDR3 DNA reads TGTGCCAGCAGTCCCCAAGGACTACCTTCTAACATTCAGTACTTC.

This clone was seen only a few times. The rearrangement links TRBV7-6 to TRBJ1-1; D perhaps matches TRBD1 (6 bases). This CDR3 is built from 16 residues. V was trimmed by 4 bases and J by 0 bases, leaving 15 bases between them. Looked up from germline, CDR1 is SGHVS and CDR2 is FNYEAQ. The CDR3 spells CASSWGAGAMNTEAFF. In DNA, the CDR3 is TGTGCCAGCAGCTGGGGGGCAGGGGCAATGAACACTGAAGCTTTCTTT. The variable domain in full, completed from reference TRBV7-6 and TRBJ1-1, reads GAGVSQSPRYKVTKRGQDVALRCDPISGHVSLYWYRQALGQGPEFLTYFNYEAQQDKSGLPNDRFSAERPEGSISTLTIQRTEQRDSAMYRCASSWGAGAMNTEAFFGQGTRLTVV.

This clone was seen once. The CDR3 spells CSVPSTLEAGGSTGELFF. The CDR3 nucleotides read TGCAGCGTTCCTTCGACCCTCGAGGCGGGAGGTAGCACCGGGGAGCTGTTTTTT. The chain is built from TRBV29-1 and TRBJ2-2; the match to TRBD2 covers 8 bases. CDR3 length equals 18 residues. The germline V gene has CDR1 SQVTM and CDR2 ANQGSEA. J gave up 4 bases and V 5 bases, and 18 bases lay outside the gene matches.

The chain recombines TRBV7-2 with TRBJ2-3; 9 bases map to TRBD2. The CDR3 length is 16 residues. Germline values: CDR1 SGHTA, CDR2 FQGNSA. Trimming at V came to 2 bases and at J to 2 bases, leaving 5 bases not matched to a gene. The chain's CDR3 is CASSLFSGGLTDTQYF. Here the CDR3 DNA reads TGTGCCAGCAGCTTATTTAGCGGGGGCCTCACAGATACGCAGTATTTT. Drawing the rest from reference TRBV7-2 and TRBJ2-3, the complete variable domain is GAGVSQSPSNKVTEKGKDVELRCDPISGHTALYWYRQSLGQGLEFLIYFQGNSAPDKSGLPSDRFSAERTGGSVSTLTIQRTQQEDSAVYLCASSLFSGGLTDTQYFGPGTRLTVL.

The chain combines TRBV6-5 with TRBJ1-1, with D unresolved. V was trimmed by 6 bases and J by 4 bases, leaving 15 bases between them. CDR1 is MNHEY and CDR2 is SVGAGI in the germline V gene. CDR3 length: 14 residues. The CDR3 sequence: CASRPDREGTEAFF. The DNA of the CDR3 is TGTGCCAGCAGACCGGACCGGGAGGGCACTGAAGCTTTCTTT.

The V and J genes are TRBV7-8 and TRBJ2-5, with no clear D. CDR1 is SGHVS and CDR2 is FQNEAQ in the germline V gene. This CDR3 is 18 amino acids long. Trimming took 1 base from V and 1 from J, leaving 19 bases between them. CDR3 in amino acids: CASSLESESWDLQETQYF. CDR3 sequence (DNA): TGTGCCAGCAGCTTAGAGTCGGAGAGTTGGGATCTCCAAGAGACCCAGTACTTC.